Listed below are T cell receptor beta chains from one sample, sequenced in a study of blood T cell repertoires in COVID-19. The assay was immunoSEQ multiplex PCR, and TCRdb's table has in-frame clones only and misses some. The sample has over 60,000 clones, roughly nine tenths seen once. Sequencing was performed on peripheral blood. Source of these receptors: a woman between 50 and 59 years old with active COVID-19. Both conserved end residues are trimmed from each CDR3. D genes are given only for firm matches. Clone size is not always given. Where it is, it says once, few, many or a class for expanded clones.

J gene,CDR3 length,V gene,D gene,clone size,CDR3 protein
TRBJ1-1,12,TRBV4-2,-,-,ASSQKSAQGWAF
TRBJ2-1,12,TRBV2,TRBD2,once,ASTREVAGDEQF
TRBJ2-3,13,TRBV27,-,-,ASSTFGESADTQY
TRBJ2-7,12,TRBV2,-,-,ASSENPGIYEQY
TRBJ2-7,11,TRBV18,TRBD2,-,ASLGASGTEQY
TRBJ1-6,12,TRBV14,TRBD1,few,ASSWTGRNSPLH
TRBJ2-1,14,TRBV11-3,-,-,ASSSRTSGKINEQF
TRBJ1-6,16,TRBV3-1/TRBV3-2,-,-,ASSQGTSGSSYNSPLH
TRBJ1-2,12,TRBV5-4,-,-,ASSPRGLNTGYT
TRBJ1-5,12,TRBV30,TRBD1,-,AWSEGQSNQPQH
TRBJ2-7,12,TRBV5-6,TRBD1,-,ASSLVDRDSEQY
TRBJ2-7,14,TRBV7-3,TRBD1,-,ASSSHGTGGRGEQY
TRBJ2-7,12,TRBV15,TRBD2,-,ATRGASGPYEQY
TRBJ1-1,17,TRBV30,-,once,AWSVWAPRDIGPGTEAF
TRBJ2-1,12,TRBV5-1,TRBD1,-,ASNPQGVIHEQF
TRBJ2-1,14,TRBV19,TRBD2,-,ASSIGTSGAYNEQF
TRBJ2-7,15,TRBV5-1,-,-,ASGKELAVSMKDEQY